Following are 30 T cell receptor beta chains from one sample sequenced in a study of blood T cell repertoires in COVID-19. Generated by immunoSEQ multiplex PCR, the TCRdb table keeps only in-frame clones and is missing some. This table holds fewer than 250,000 clones, roughly 84% found once. The sequencing sample was made of peripheral blood. These receptors originate from a woman between 45 and 60 years old with acute or convalescent COVID-19.

The chain carries TRBV2 and TRBJ2-1; TRBD2 agrees at 7 bases. The CDR3 has 13 residues. Germline V gives CDR1 SNHLY, CDR2 FYNNEI. V shed 5 bases, J shed 7 bases, and the junction held 5 bases outside the gene matches. The CDR3 is CASSTGTTNEQFF. The CDR3 bases are TGTGCCAGCAGTACCGGGACTACGAATGAGCAGTTCTTC.

CDR3 loop: CSVSGRTSREEEQYF. The CDR3, as DNA: TGCAGCGTGAGCGGGAGGACCTCAAGGGAGGAAGAGCAGTACTTC. The rearrangement joins TRBV29-1 to TRBJ2-7; 9 bases are a match to TRBD2. Germline lookup yields CDR1 SQVTM and CDR2 ANQGSEA. V was pared by 6 bases and J by 7 bases, with 16 bases of the junction left unmatched. The CDR3 contains 15 residues.

The chain couples TRBV19 to TRBJ2-7, with D maybe TRBD1 (7 bases). Germline assignment: CDR1 LNHDA and CDR2 SQIVND (reference sequence). The CDR3 is made up of 14 amino acids. V was cut by 5 bases and J by 5 bases, with 16 bases left in between. CDR3 sequence: CASSAGGGLNEQYF. CDR3 in DNA: TGTGCCAGTAGTGCAGGAGGGGGCTTAAACGAGCAGTACTTC.

The chain carries TRBV19 and TRBJ2-7; 8 positions match TRBD1. V lost 6 bases, J lost 5 bases, and 9 bases stayed unmatched. The CDR3 has 14 amino acids. Germline CDR1 and CDR2: LNHDA and SQIVND (reference sequence). CDR3 sequence: CASSRPGQADEQYF. CDR3 bases: TGTGCCAGTAGCCGACCGGGACAGGCGGACGAGCAGTACTTC.

The chain employs TRBV5-1 and TRBJ2-1; D remains unclear. This CDR3 is built from 15 residues. The germline V gene has CDR1 SGHRS and CDR2 YFSETQ. V shed 4 bases and J shed 0 bases, with 11 bases lying between them. The CDR3 region has the DNA TGCGCCAGCAGCGTCCCGAGGCGCTCCTACAATGAGCAGTTCTTC. Its translation is CASSVPRRSYNEQFF.

This clone was seen once. This chain uses TRBV19 with TRBJ1-4, with a weak D call TRBD1 (5 bases). The CDR3 is made up of 13 amino acids. Germline V gene sequence: CDR1 LNHDA, CDR2 SQIVND (reference sequence). Trimming removed 9 bases from V and 8 bases from J, with 16 bases in between. This CDR3 reads CASRGDVIEKLFF. In DNA, the CDR3 is TGTGCCAGCCGGGGGGACGTAATCGAAAAACTGTTTTTT.

This clone occurred once. This rearrangement joins TRBV28 to TRBJ2-3, with TRBD2 matching 13 bases. J was trimmed by 5 bases and V by 6 bases; bases with no gene match: 8. The CDR3 length is 16 residues. The germline V gene has CDR1 MDHEN and CDR2 SYDVKM. In DNA, the CDR3 is TGTGCCAGCAGGAGAACTAGCGGGGGGGCCGGAGATACGCAGTATTTT. Translation: CASRRTSGGAGDTQYF.

V and J are TRBV27 and TRBJ2-7; 8 positions agree with TRBD2. This CDR3 spans 15 amino acids. The V and J ends lost 4 bases and 3 bases, in that order; junction bases with no gene match: 8. CDR1 MNHEY and CDR2 SMNVEV come from the germline V gene (reference sequence). The CDR3 spells CASSSVRGGNYEQYF. The CDR3 nucleotides read TGTGCCAGCAGTTCCGTCCGGGGGGGAAACTACGAGCAGTACTTC.

On this clone: Within the sample, other DNA sequences also encode this same CDR3. The chain has TRBV27 and TRBJ2-1, with 7 bases matching TRBD1. Unmatched junction bases numbered 3, after V lost 0 bases and J lost 7 bases. CDR1 and CDR2 from the germline V gene are MNHEY and SMNVEV (reference sequence). The CDR3 is made up of 14 amino acids. CDR3 loop: CASSLSHRGNEQFF. In DNA form, the CDR3 reads TGTGCCAGCAGTTTATCGCACAGGGGTAATGAGCAGTTCTTC.

This clone is a singleton in its sample. The V call is TRBV19, the J call TRBJ2-3, with 13 bases fitting TRBD2. From germline, CDR1 is LNHDA and CDR2 SQIVND (reference sequence). The ends lost 5 bases at V and 0 bases at J; junction bases unmatched: 17. The CDR3 has 21 residues. The CDR3 loop is CASSRSGTSGTIFSSTDTQYF. In DNA form, the CDR3 reads TGTGCCAGTAGTCGCTCCGGGACTAGCGGGACAATTTTCTCTAGCACAGATACGCAGTATTTT.

This chain connects TRBV4-1 to TRBJ2-2; D unresolved. V lost 6 bases to trimming and J lost 0 bases, with 5 bases between them. The CDR3 has 13 residues. Germline V lookup: CDR1 MGHRA, CDR2 YSYEKL. CDR3 nucleotides: TGCGCCAGCAGACCAGCGAACACCGGGGAGCTGTTTTTT. Protein product: CASRPANTGELFF.

The chain couples TRBV7-5 to TRBJ1-6; the D call of TRBD1 is as the table states it, not checked on the DNA. TRBV7-5 corresponds to a pseudogene. The CDR3 totals 18 residues. The CDR3 DNA is TGTGCCAGAAGATTTAACGGACAGGGCAACTCCTATAATTCACCCCTCCACTTT. Its protein is CARRFNGQGNSYNSPLHF.

The chain's CDR3 is CASSWTGPNPEAFF. CDR3 coding DNA: TGTGCCAGCAGTTGGACAGGGCCCAACCCTGAAGCTTTCTTT. The chain combines TRBV28 with TRBJ1-1; 8 nucleotides align to TRBD1. V was clipped by 4 bases and J by 6 bases; unmatched bases: 7. The CDR3 totals 14 residues. Germline CDR1 and CDR2: MDHEN and SYDVKM.

The chain carries TRBV5-1 and TRBJ1-2, with 9 bases lining up with TRBD1. With 4 bases clipped from V and 6 bases from J, the junction kept 10 bases outside the gene matches. This CDR3 spans 15 amino acids. Germline-derived CDR1 and CDR2 are SGHRS and YFSETQ. This CDR3 reads CASSPWTGAQDGYTF. For the CDR3, the DNA is TGCGCCAGCAGCCCGTGGACAGGGGCCCAGGATGGCTACACCTTC.

The chain is built from TRBV10-1 and TRBJ2-1, with D maybe TRBD2 (6 bases). The CDR3 is 14 residues long. V lost 4 bases and J lost 6, with 13 bases in between. Looked up from germline, CDR1 is WNHNN and CDR2 is SYGVQD (reference sequence). CDR3: CASSAASVSNEQFF. CDR3 coding DNA: TGCGCCAGCAGTGCGGCTAGCGTAAGCAATGAGCAGTTCTTC.

The chain employs TRBV24-1 and TRBJ2-1, with 14 bases identical to TRBD2. Germline V gives CDR1 KGHDR, CDR2 SFDVKD. J lost 8 bases, V lost 4 bases, and 3 bases had no gene match. This CDR3 comprises 15 residues. CDR3 sequence (DNA): TGTGCCACCAGTGAGACTAGCGGGAGGGTCCATGAGCAGTTCTTC. It specifies CATSETSGRVHEQFF.

The V call is TRBV14, the J call TRBJ1-4, with D perhaps TRBD1 (5 bases). Germline values: CDR1 SGHDN, CDR2 FVKESK. CDR3 length: 16 residues. Trimming left V 1 base short and J 4 bases short, with 13 bases between. CDR3 protein: CASSQVSGRDNEKLFF. The CDR3 DNA reads TGTGCCAGCAGCCAAGTGTCAGGGCGCGATAATGAAAAACTGTTTTTT.

The chain carries TRBV6-1 and TRBJ2-1, with 9 bases fitting TRBD2. The CDR3 has 16 residues. V lost 4 bases and J lost 7; bases outside the gene matches: 11. Looked up from germline, CDR1 is MNHNS and CDR2 is SASEGT. DNA for the CDR3: TGTGCCAGCAGTGGGATACTAGCGGGTAGGGGAAATGAGCAGTTCTTC. Residues: CASSGILAGRGNEQFF.

The rearrangement links TRBV6-5 to TRBJ2-5; TRBD1 aligns across 8 bases. With 6 bases clipped from V and 4 bases from J, the junction kept 4 bases outside the gene matches. CDR1 is MNHEY and CDR2 is SVGAGI in the germline V gene. This CDR3 is built from 13 residues. CDR3 in DNA: TGTGCCAGCAGCAGGGGGCATGGAGAGACCCAGTACTTC. It translates to CASSRGHGETQYF.

V is TRBV6-2 or TRBV6-3 and J is TRBJ1-5; 8 nucleotides agree with TRBD1. V was clipped by 4 bases and J by 7 bases; unmatched bases: 9. The germline CDR1 and CDR2 sequences are MNHEY and SVGEGT. This CDR3 is built from 15 residues. DNA for the CDR3: TGTGCCAGCAGTTGGGGGCCAGGGGGCGGGCAGCCCCAGCATTTT. It codes for CASSWGPGGGQPQHF.

The CDR3, as DNA: TGTGCCAGCGGACTAGCGTACTACAATGAGCAGTTCTTC. It yields the protein CASGLAYYNEQFF. The chain uses TRBV19 and TRBJ2-1, with TRBD2 identical over 9 bases. In germline, CDR1 is LNHDA, CDR2 SQIVND (reference sequence). V shed 9 bases and J 3 bases; nucleotides not matched to a gene: 3. The CDR3 spans 13 residues.

The chain links TRBV9 to TRBJ2-5; 8 bases align to TRBD2. CDR1 is SGDLS and CDR2 is YYNGEE in the germline V gene. The ends lost 3 bases at V and 2 bases at J; junction bases unmatched: 6. The CDR3 has 15 residues. The CDR3 region is CASSALSGVQETQYF. DNA for the CDR3: TGTGCCAGCAGCGCGCTTAGCGGGGTTCAAGAGACCCAGTACTTC.

The rearrangement uses TRBV7-2 and TRBJ2-5, with D maybe TRBD1 (5 bases). Deletions cut 1 base from V and 5 bases from J, with 14 bases between. CDR1 is SGHTA, CDR2 FQGNSA, per germline. CDR3 size: 15 residues. CDR3 protein: CASSLVWGSFETQYF. The CDR3 region has the DNA TGTGCCAGCAGCTTAGTGTGGGGCAGCTTCGAGACCCAGTACTTC.

The chain employs TRBV29-1 and TRBJ2-7, with 7 bases matching TRBD1. The CDR3 contains 13 residues. Unmatched junction bases numbered 5, after V lost 3 bases and J lost 3 bases. CDR1 is SQVTM, CDR2 ANQGSEA, per germline. The CDR3 reads CSVDARDSYEQYF. The CDR3 region has the DNA TGCAGCGTTGATGCTCGGGACAGCTACGAGCAGTACTTC.

The rearrangement joins TRBV14 to TRBJ2-3; 10 nucleotides match TRBD2. The CDR3 loop spans 18 amino acids. J gave up 0 bases and V 6 bases, and 12 bases lay outside the gene matches. Germline-derived CDR1 and CDR2 are SGHDN and FVKESK. CDR3 residues: CASSSFLAGVSSTDTQYF. CDR3 DNA: TGTGCCAGCAGTTCATTCCTAGCGGGGGTTTCGAGCACAGATACGCAGTATTTT.

The V gene is TRBV19, the J gene TRBJ1-4, with D uncertain. Trimming cost V 6 bases and J 4 bases, with 9 bases left between them. The CDR3 consists of 13 residues. Germline CDR1 is LNHDA and CDR2 is SQIVND (reference sequence). The CDR3 DNA sequence: TGTGCCAGTAGCTTTTACTTTAATGAAAAACTGTTTTTT. This encodes CASSFYFNEKLFF.

The J gene is TRBJ2-1, the V gene TRBV5-6, with 7 bases identical to TRBD2. The length of the CDR3 is 15 residues. Per the germline V gene, CDR1 is SGHDT and CDR2 is YYEEEE. Trimming at V came to 0 bases and at J to 8 bases, leaving 8 bases not matched to a gene. CDR3 nucleotide sequence: TGTGCCAGCAGCTTGGCGGGGGGAGTAGTAGATGAGCAGTTCTTC. This codes for CASSLAGGVVDEQFF.

The rearrangement joins TRBV27 to TRBJ1-2, with D possibly matching TRBD1 (6 bases). In germline, CDR1 is MNHEY, CDR2 SMNVEV (reference sequence). V was cut by 5 bases and J by 2 bases, with 15 bases left in between. There are 15 residues in the CDR3. CDR3 in DNA: TGTGCCAGCAGTGCTACAGGGCCGTCCAACTATGGCTACACCTTC. Translating gives CASSATGPSNYGYTF.

The chain links TRBV21-1 to TRBJ2-1; whether TRBD2, the table's D call, matches the DNA was not checked. TRBV21-1 is a pseudogene. The CDR3 runs to 14 residues. This chain's CDR3 is CASSNRDSYNEQFF. The CDR3 DNA is TGTGCCAGCAGCAACCGGGACTCCTACAATGAGCAGTTCTTC.

The chain couples TRBV21-1 to TRBJ1-6. TRBV21-1 is a pseudogene locus. This CDR3 is built from 18 residues. CDR3 in DNA: TGTGCCAGCAGCAAATTAATGGGAGATACCTCAAAAACTTCACCCCTCCACTTT. Residues: CASSKLMGDTSKTSPLHF.